The clone carrying this TCR beta chain was found a few times. Its antigen is undetermined. The data belong to a study of T-cell reconstitution after alpha-beta-depleted transplantation in children. In germline, CDR1 is SQVTM, CDR2 ANQGSEA. This CDR3 has 17 amino acids. The V gene end was trimmed by 0 bases and the J gene end by 7 bases; junction bases not matched to a gene: 14. The TCRbeta library was prepared with unique molecular identifiers. TCRdb re-analysed the PCR reads in MiXCR, keeping a single row per CDR3 protein. In the table there are 130,000 or so distinct CDR3 sequences, around 9.8% of which are singletons. Study conclusions and caveats: By one year post-transplant, T-cell counts and diversity largely arose from T cells that were newly produced.

Specimen: PBMCs, mostly from graft donor cells, collected 180 days after TCRalphabeta/CD19-depleted stem cell transplant. V gene TRBV29-1 combines with J gene TRBJ2-1, with 8 bases matching TRBD2. This clonotype originated in a girl under three years old who had a stem cell transplant for combined immunodeficiency, so the T cells may come from the graft donor. The CDR3 bases are TGCAGCGTTGAAGAGTGGGTAAAAGCGGGAGTAAGTAATGAGCAGTTCTTC. It codes for CSVEEWVKAGVSNEQFF.